The 8 T cell receptor beta chains presented below share a single source sample, sequenced in a study of T cells in Graves' hyperthyroidism and ophthalmopathy. Amplification yielded TCR beta CDR3 regions, with RNA transcripts as the source. RT-PCR in the first round (using the HTBI primer set) targeted the TCR CDR3. TCRdb fed the multiplex PCR reads into MiXCR, producing one record per CDR3 protein. Counted here are more than 500,000 distinct CDR3 sequences, less than 15% occurring once; the ten biggest clones make up about 15%. Input material: blood. These receptors were collected from a woman between 35 and 50 years old with Graves' hyperthyroidism.

At least ten counts were recorded for this clonotype. The chain is built from TRBV5-6 and TRBJ1-4, with 8 positions matching TRBD1. Trimming at V came to 4 bases and at J to 3 bases, leaving 17 bases not matched to a gene. The germline V gene has CDR1 SGHDT and CDR2 YYEEEE. CDR3 length equals 19 residues. The CDR3 sequence: CASSRSDRGPERPNEKLFF. DNA for the CDR3: TGTGCCAGCAGCAGAAGCGACAGGGGCCCAGAGAGGCCTAATGAAAAACTGTTTTTT.

The chain recombines TRBV6-6 with TRBJ2-3; D call uncertain. The CDR3 runs 14 residues. Germline-derived CDR1 and CDR2 are MNHNY and SVGAGI (reference sequence). V was pared by 2 bases and J by 5 bases, with 11 bases between. The CDR3 is CASSYAAFEDTQYF. The CDR3 nucleotides read TGTGCCAGCAGTTACGCCGCCTTTGAAGATACGCAGTATTTT.

Ten or more counts support this clonotype. V gene TRBV6-1 combines with J gene TRBJ2-5, with TRBD1 matching over 10 bases. The trim removed 3 bases at V and 5 bases at J, leaving 12 bases unmatched. The CDR3 consists of 17 residues. From germline, CDR1 is MNHNS and CDR2 SASEGT. This chain's CDR3 is CASSDSLGQGPHETQYF. CDR3 nucleotide sequence: TGTGCCAGCAGTGATTCTCTGGGACAGGGGCCCCATGAGACCCAGTACTTC.

This clonotype showed up just a few times. The chain carries TRBV7-3 and TRBJ2-6, with D maybe TRBD1 (5 bases). V lost 5 bases to trimming and J lost 3 bases, with 11 bases between them. The CDR3 is 15 residues long. Germline values: CDR1 SGHTA, CDR2 FQGTGA. The chain's CDR3 is CASSNQGRGANVLTF. The CDR3 DNA is TGTGCCAGCAGCAACCAGGGTCGTGGGGCCAACGTCCTGACTTTC. Based on the CDR3 plus reference TRBV7-3 and TRBJ2-6, the full variable domain is GAGVSQTPSNKVTEKGKYVELRCDPISGHTALYWYRQSLGQGPEFLIYFQGTGAADDSGLPNDRFFAVRPEGSVSTLKIQRTERGDSAVYLCASSNQGRGANVLTFGAGSRLTVL.

This clonotype has more than one count but fewer than ten. The gene calls are TRBV24-1 and TRBJ2-4, with 9 bases lining up with TRBD1. The CDR3 loop spans 15 amino acids. Trimming cost V 5 bases and J 3 bases; bases outside gene matches: 4. Germline V CDR1 and CDR2: KGHDR, SFDVKD. CDR3 DNA sequence: TGTGCCACCAGTGCCCTGGACAGGGGCAAAAACATTCAGTACTTC. Protein product: CATSALDRGKNIQYF.

This clonotype was seen repeatedly, ten times or more. The genes are TRBV2 and TRBJ1-3, with 7 bases that match TRBD1. The V gene's germline CDR1 is SNHLY and CDR2 FYNNEI. The CDR3 consists of 17 residues. V shed 7 bases and J 4 bases; nucleotides not matched to a gene: 16. CDR3 loop: CASNGGTGESTGNTIYF. The CDR3 nucleotides read TGTGCCAGCAATGGGGGCACAGGGGAATCGACCGGAAACACCATATATTTT. The entire variable domain, with the rest obtained from reference TRBV2 and TRBJ1-3, is as follows: EPEVTQTPSHQVTQMGQEVILRCVPISNHLYFYWYRQILGQKVEFLVSFYNNEISEKSEIFDDQFSVERPDGSNFTLKIRSTKLEDSAMYFCASNGGTGESTGNTIYFGEGSWLTVV.

This clonotype was counted ten times or more. V usage is TRBV12-3 or TRBV12-4 and J usage is TRBJ2-5; D remains unclear. Trimming shortened V by 4 bases and J by 5 bases, and 11 bases separated the two germline ends. This CDR3 region has 13 residues. CDR3 bases: TGTGCCAGCAGTTACTTAGTGCCGGAGACCCAGTACTTC. Protein product: CASSYLVPETQYF.

This clonotype was seen ten or more times. This chain connects TRBV15 to TRBJ2-1; no firm D call. Deletions cut 1 base from V and 5 bases from J, with 3 bases between. The CDR3 has 12 residues. The germline gives CDR1 LNHNV, CDR2 YYDKDF (reference sequence). CDR3 residues: CATSRANNEQFF. In nucleotides, the CDR3 is TGTGCCACCAGCAGAGCCAACAATGAGCAGTTCTTC.